This TCR beta chain was recovered during a study of cytomegalovirus exposure and HLA in healthy donors. The PCR had 60 Vbeta and 13 Jbeta primers. Profiled with immunoSEQ multiplex PCR; TCRdb holds only in-frame clones, not every one. The sample lists 140,000 or so clones; nearly 85% were seen once. The germline CDR1 and CDR2 sequences are MDHEN and SYDVKM. The CDR3 spans 17 residues. V gave up 6 bases and J gave up 4 bases; unmatched junction bases: 14. Study observations and caveats: Some TCR beta chains (roughly 160 of them) were listed as cytomegalovirus-associated. In the analysis, some V segments, TRBV6-2 and TRBV6-3 included, were excluded as indistinguishable.

Concerning this clone: Antigen: not known.

The receptor's source is a male donor in good health and CMV-seronegative. The rearrangement links TRBV28 to TRBJ2-7; 11 bases are a match to TRBD2. Input material: PBMCs. In DNA form, the CDR3 reads TGTGCCAGCAGCCCGTCCCGGTTTAGCGGGAGGGAATACGAGCAGTACTTC. Translation gives CASSPSRFSGREYEQYF.